One sample yielded the 14 T cell receptor beta chains listed below, sequenced in a study. One entry per CDR3 protein results from TCRdb running MiXCR on the RT-PCR reads. The top ten hold roughly 3.9% of the sample, which has hundreds of thousands of distinct CDR3 sequences, 14% seen once. The sequenced material came from memory CD4+ T cells from blood. These receptors all come from a female donor in good health, serving as a healthy control.

This clonotype has a handful of counts. This chain links TRBV25-1 with TRBJ2-1; 13 bases line up with TRBD2. Trimming took 5 bases from V and 1 from J; bases not matched to a gene: 17. Germline lookup yields CDR1 MGHDK and CDR2 SYGVNS. There are 21 residues in the CDR3. The CDR3 nucleotides read TGTGCCAGCAGTCATCCCCACGGACTAGCGGGAGAAGATGGTTCCTACAATGAGCAGTTCTTC. It translates to CASSHPHGLAGEDGSYNEQFF. Combining the CDR3 with reference TRBV25-1 and TRBJ2-1 gives the whole variable domain EADIYQTPRYLVIGTGKKITLECSQTMGHDKMYWYQQDPGMELHLIHYSYGVNSTEKGDLSSESTVSRIRTEHFPLTLESARPSHTSQYLCASSHPHGLAGEDGSYNEQFFGPGTRLTVL.

In its sample, this clonotype was seen a few times. The chain is built from TRBV7-9 and TRBJ2-3; TRBD1 aligns across 8 bases. V was pared by 5 bases and J by 1 base, with 5 bases of the junction left unmatched. The germline CDR1 and CDR2 sequences are SEHNR and FQNEAQ (reference sequence). The CDR3 runs 15 residues. In DNA, the CDR3 is TGTGCCAGCAGCCCGACGACAGGGGGCACAGATACGCAGTATTTT. Translated: CASSPTTGGTDTQYF.

This clonotype was seen a few times. The V gene is TRBV5-6, the J gene TRBJ1-1; the match to TRBD1 covers 12 bases. V lost 9 bases to trimming and J lost 5 bases; unmatched junction nucleotides: 11. The CDR3 contains 15 residues. Looked up from germline, CDR1 is SGHDT and CDR2 is YYEEEE. CDR3 region: CATKWGDRGQTEAFF. CDR3 sequence (DNA): TGTGCCACTAAATGGGGGGACAGGGGGCAAACTGAAGCTTTCTTT.

The chain combines TRBV9 with TRBJ2-5; 15 bases align to TRBD2. Germline CDR1 reads SGDLS; CDR2 reads YYNGEE. The CDR3 contains 16 residues. Trimming at V came to 4 bases and at J to 5 bases, leaving 6 bases not matched to a gene. This CDR3 is CASSPRTSGGDETQYF. The CDR3 DNA sequence: TGTGCCAGCAGCCCCCGGACTAGCGGGGGGGATGAGACCCAGTACTTC.

This clonotype has a count of ten or more. CDR3 coding DNA: TGCAGTGCTAGAGGACAGGCCGGGGGGTATTCACCCCTCCACTTT. Its translation: CSARGQAGGYSPLHF. J is TRBJ1-6 and V is TRBV20-1; maybe TRBD1 (6 bases). The CDR3 consists of 15 residues. The V end lost 1 base, the J end lost 8 bases, and 15 bases lay between the germline ends. Germline loops: CDR1 DFQATT, CDR2 SNEGSKA (reference sequence).

V is TRBV20-1 and J is TRBJ1-4, with D perhaps matching TRBD1 (6 bases). This CDR3 has 12 amino acids. V lost 5 bases, J lost 8 bases, and 12 bases lay in between. In germline, CDR1 is DFQATT, CDR2 SNEGSKA (reference sequence). The CDR3 DNA is TGCAGTGCTGCCCGAACAGGGGAAAAACTGTTTTTT. It yields the protein CSAARTGEKLFF.

The chain is built from TRBV28 and TRBJ1-1, with D maybe TRBD1 (6 bases). The CDR3 runs to 15 residues. Between the trimmed V and J ends, which lost 7 bases and 0 bases, there was a span of 15 bases. CDR1 is MDHEN, CDR2 SYDVKM, per germline. CDR3 bases: TGTGCCAGCAAAGGCGCGGACAGCGTGAACACTGAAGCTTTCTTT. It codes for CASKGADSVNTEAFF.

This clonotype came up many times. The chain employs TRBV9 and TRBJ2-1; unclear D gene. Germline lookup yields CDR1 SGDLS and CDR2 YYNGEE. V lost 2 bases and J 9 bases, leaving 12 bases between the germline ends. The CDR3 contains 13 residues. As DNA, the CDR3 is TGTGCCAGCAGCGTTATTGTGTTTGGTGAGCAGTTCTTC. Its translation: CASSVIVFGEQFF.

This chain connects TRBV7-2 to TRBJ2-7; 10 positions agree with TRBD2. The CDR3 length is 17 residues. J was trimmed by 4 bases and V by 0 bases; bases with no gene match: 9. In germline, CDR1 is SGHTA, CDR2 FQGNSA. The CDR3 here is CASSLAHRASGSYEQYF. The CDR3 region has the DNA TGTGCCAGCAGCTTAGCGCACCGGGCTAGCGGGAGTTACGAGCAGTACTTC.

This sequence joins TRBV7-2 and TRBJ1-1; 12 bases are a match to TRBD1. Per the germline V gene, CDR1 is SGHTA and CDR2 is FQGNSA. V was clipped by 5 bases and J by 7 bases; unmatched bases: 5. The CDR3 spans 14 residues. CDR3 sequence (DNA): TGTGCCAGCAGCCAGAGGGACAGGGGGCGTGAAGCTTTCTTT. It encodes CASSQRDRGREAFF.

This clonotype was seen many times. This chain connects TRBV28 to TRBJ2-7; D is perhaps TRBD1 (6 bases). Germline V CDR1 and CDR2: MDHEN, SYDVKM. Trimming cost V 2 bases and J 6 bases, with 14 bases left between them. There are 14 residues in the CDR3. The CDR3 here is CASSLSQGLGEQYF. For the CDR3, the DNA is TGTGCCAGCAGTTTAAGTCAGGGGCTCGGCGAGCAGTACTTC.

The V and J genes are TRBV20-1 and TRBJ2-3; D call uncertain. The CDR3 consists of 14 residues. Germline CDR1 is DFQATT and CDR2 is SNEGSKA (reference sequence). V gave up 3 bases and J gave up 2 bases, with 12 bases separating them. The CDR3 loop reads CSARSLIHTDTQYF. DNA of the CDR3: TGCAGTGCTAGGAGTCTTATTCACACAGATACGCAGTATTTT.

This clonotype was picked up many times. The chain joins TRBV2 to TRBJ2-7; a weak D match, TRBD2 (5 bases). CDR1 and CDR2 (germline): SNHLY, FYNNEI. This CDR3 has 11 residues. Between the trimmed V and J ends, which lost 4 bases and 6 bases, there was a span of 7 bases. In DNA form, the CDR3 reads TGTGCCAGCAGTGGTGGGAGCGAGCAGTACTTC. Protein product: CASSGGSEQYF.

A few counts support this clonotype. The chain combines TRBV7-9 with TRBJ2-7; a possible D gene is TRBD1 (7 bases). The CDR3 is made up of 15 amino acids. Germline V lookup: CDR1 SEHNR, CDR2 FQNEAQ (reference sequence). Between the trimmed V and J ends, which lost 3 bases and 5 bases, there was a span of 17 bases. The chain's CDR3 is CASSLDGQGGDEQYF. The CDR3 DNA sequence: TGTGCCAGCAGCTTGGATGGTCAGGGGGGAGACGAGCAGTACTTC.